This TCR beta chain stems from a study of blood T cell repertoires in COVID-19. Whole-study context: Specimens from acute and convalescent COVID-19 originated in the United States, Italy and Spain. PBMCs, B-cell-depleted T cells, or T cells provided the cDNA or gDNA that made up the material.

In its sample, this clone was seen a few times. This CDR3 has 15 residues. CDR1 and CDR2 from the germline V gene are SGHDT and YYEEEE. V was pared by 0 bases and J by 4 bases, with 8 bases between. Methods used by the authors: Nucleated cell counts were estimated from reference gene primer amplification. TCRdb keeps only in-frame clones here, not all; method: immunoSEQ multiplex PCR. Clonal size and the V and J genes are those of that table, whereas D and trimming came from the DNA. The repertoire holds some 73,000 clones, with around 82% as singletons. This chain connects TRBV5-6 to TRBJ1-6; D perhaps matches TRBD1 (5 bases). Sequenced input: peripheral blood. This clonotype originated in a human donor in a cohort sampled during active COVID-19. CDR3 region: CASSLDRRYNSPLHF. CDR3 sequence (DNA): TGTGCCAGCAGCTTGGACAGGCGATATAATTCACCCCTCCACTTT.